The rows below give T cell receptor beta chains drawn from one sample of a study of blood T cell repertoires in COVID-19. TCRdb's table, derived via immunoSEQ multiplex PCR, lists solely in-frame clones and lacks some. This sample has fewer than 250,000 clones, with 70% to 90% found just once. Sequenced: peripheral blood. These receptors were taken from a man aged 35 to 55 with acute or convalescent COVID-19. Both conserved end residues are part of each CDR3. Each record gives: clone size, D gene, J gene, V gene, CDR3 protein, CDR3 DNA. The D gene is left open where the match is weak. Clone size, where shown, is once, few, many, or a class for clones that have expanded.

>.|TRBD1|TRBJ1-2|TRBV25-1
CASSRTGNYGYTF
TGTGCCAGCAGTAGGACAGGGAACTATGGCTACACCTTC
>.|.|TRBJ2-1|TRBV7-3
CASSLGFRGYNEQFF
TGTGCCAGCAGCTTAGGGTTTAGGGGGTACAATGAGCAGTTCTTC
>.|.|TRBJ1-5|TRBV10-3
CAISESGGNQPQHF
TGTGCCATCAGTGAGTCCGGGGGGAATCAGCCCCAGCATTTT
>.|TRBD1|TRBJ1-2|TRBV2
CASSGQGNYGYTF
TGTGCCAGCAGTGGACAGGGCAACTATGGCTACACCTTC
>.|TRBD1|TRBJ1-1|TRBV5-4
CASSSQQGAGTEAFF
TGTGCCAGCAGCTCGCAACAGGGGGCAGGCACTGAAGCTTTCTTT
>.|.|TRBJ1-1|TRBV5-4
CASSPLVGEGTEAFF
TGTGCCAGCAGCCCCCTGGTCGGGGAGGGCACTGAAGCTTTCTTT
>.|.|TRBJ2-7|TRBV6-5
CASSFQGRNGEQYF
TGTGCCAGCAGTTTCCAGGGAAGAAACGGCGAGCAGTACTTC
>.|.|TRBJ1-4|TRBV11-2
CASSPIRGEKLFF
TGTGCCAGCAGCCCCATCCGTGGCGAAAAACTGTTTTTT
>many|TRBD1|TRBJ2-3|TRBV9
CASSPGQRATDTQYF
TGTGCCAGCAGCCCGGGACAGCGAGCCACAGATACGCAGTATTTT
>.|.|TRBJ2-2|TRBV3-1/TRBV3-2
CASSRGGTGELFF
TGTGCCAGCAGCAGGGGAGGCACCGGGGAGCTGTTTTTT
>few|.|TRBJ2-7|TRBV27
CASSFRGYEQYF
TGTGCCAGCAGTTTCCGGGGCTACGAGCAGTACTTC
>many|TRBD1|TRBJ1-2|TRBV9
CASSVEAGGLVYGYTF
TGTGCCAGCAGCGTAGAGGCAGGGGGCTTAGTCTATGGCTACACCTTC
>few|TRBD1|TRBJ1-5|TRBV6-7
CASSPHRGAQHF
TGTGCCAGCAGTCCTCACAGGGGCGCACAGCATTTT
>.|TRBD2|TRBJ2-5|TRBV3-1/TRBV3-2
CASSQGAGKETQYF
TGTGCCAGCAGCCAAGGAGCGGGGAAAGAGACCCAGTACTTC
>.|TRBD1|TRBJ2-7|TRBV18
CASSPTGFGSYEQYF
TGTGCCAGCTCACCGACAGGGTTTGGATCCTACGAGCAGTACTTC
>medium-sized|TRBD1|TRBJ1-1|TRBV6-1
CASSEGDRGRSFF
TGTGCCAGCAGTGAAGGAGACAGGGGGCGGTCTTTCTTT
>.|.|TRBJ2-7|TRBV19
CASRPGTSYEQYF
TGTGCCAGTAGACCTGGGACTTCCTACGAGCAGTACTTC
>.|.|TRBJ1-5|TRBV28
CASSPRGSGFF
TGTGCCAGCAGTCCCCGAGGGTCCGGGTTTTTT
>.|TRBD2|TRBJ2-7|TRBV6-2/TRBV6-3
CASSRSGGAIYEQYF
TGTGCCAGCAGCCGGAGCGGGGGGGCTATATACGAGCAGTACTTC
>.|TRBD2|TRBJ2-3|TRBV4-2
CASSFPVGLAGGTSGDTQYF
TGTGCCAGCAGCTTTCCGGTGGGGCTAGCGGGGGGGACTAGTGGGGATACGCAGTATTTT
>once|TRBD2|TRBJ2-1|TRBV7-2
CASSLTGGPYNEQFF
TGTGCCAGCAGCTTAACGGGGGGGCCGTACAATGAGCAGTTCTTC
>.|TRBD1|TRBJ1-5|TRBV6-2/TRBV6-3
CASSQKTAGQGQPQHF
TGTGCCAGCAGTCAAAAGACGGCGGGACAGGGGCAGCCCCAGCATTTT
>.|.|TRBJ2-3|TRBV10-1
CASIIRTLYTDTQYF
TGCGCCAGCATAATCCGGACACTCTACACAGATACGCAGTATTTT
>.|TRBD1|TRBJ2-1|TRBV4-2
CASSQPPGQYNNEQFF
TGTGCCAGCAGTCAACCTCCGGGACAGTACAACAATGAGCAGTTCTTC
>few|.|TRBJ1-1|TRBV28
CASSSQGRGTEAFF
TGTGCCAGCAGTTCACAGGGTAGGGGGACTGAAGCTTTCTTT
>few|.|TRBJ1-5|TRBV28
CASSTNQGSNQPQHF
TGTGCCAGCAGTACCAACCAGGGGAGCAATCAGCCCCAGCATTTT
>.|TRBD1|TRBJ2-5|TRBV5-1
CASGLGTGRETQYF
TGCGCCAGCGGCTTAGGGACAGGGCGAGAGACCCAGTACTTC
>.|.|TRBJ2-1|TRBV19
CASSMGQGLGEQFF
TGTGCCAGTAGTATGGGGCAGGGACTGGGTGAGCAGTTCTTC
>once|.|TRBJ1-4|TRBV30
CASPGATNEKLFF
TGTGCCTCCCCCGGGGCAACTAATGAAAAACTGTTTTTT
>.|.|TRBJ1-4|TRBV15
CATSRDRSPAGQEKLFF
TGTGCCACCAGCAGAGATCGGTCCCCGGCGGGCCAGGAAAAACTGTTTTTT
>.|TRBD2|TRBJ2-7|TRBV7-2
CASSFTRGGRNEQYF
TGTGCCAGCAGCTTTACGCGGGGGGGCAGGAACGAGCAGTACTTC
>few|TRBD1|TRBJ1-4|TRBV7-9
CASSLGQGFATNEKLFF
TGTGCCAGCAGCCTGGGACAGGGGTTTGCAACTAATGAAAAACTGTTTTTT
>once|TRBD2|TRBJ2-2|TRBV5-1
CASSLVGLAGAANTGELFF
TGCGCCAGCAGCTTGGTTGGGCTAGCGGGGGCCGCGAACACCGGGGAGCTGTTTTTT
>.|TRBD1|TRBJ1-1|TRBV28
CASSPYGQGFGTEAFF
TGTGCCAGCAGCCCCTACGGACAGGGGTTTGGGACTGAAGCTTTCTTT
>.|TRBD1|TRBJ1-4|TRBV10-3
CAISEWGQGNEKLFF
TGTGCCATCAGTGAGTGGGGACAGGGAAATGAAAAACTGTTTTTT
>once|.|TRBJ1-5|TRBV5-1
CASSLSTGNQPQHF
TGCGCCAGCAGCTTGAGCACAGGCAATCAGCCCCAGCATTTT
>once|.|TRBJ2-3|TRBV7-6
CASSSREVAWDTQYF
TGTGCCAGCAGCTCGAGGGAAGTGGCATGGGATACGCAGTATTTT
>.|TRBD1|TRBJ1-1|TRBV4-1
CASSQSSGQGLVTEAFF
TGCGCCAGCAGCCAAAGTTCCGGACAGGGTTTAGTGACTGAAGCTTTCTTT
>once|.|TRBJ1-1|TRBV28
CATIPSGHNTEAFF
TGTGCCACCATACCCTCGGGACACAACACTGAAGCTTTCTTT
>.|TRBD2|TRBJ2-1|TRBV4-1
CASSPAGTSGGIYNEQFF
TGCGCCAGCAGCCCGGCCGGGACTAGCGGGGGGATCTACAATGAGCAGTTCTTC